Below are 20 T cell receptor beta chains sequenced from a single sample in a study of blood T cell repertoires in COVID-19. TCRdb's copy holds only in-frame clones and misses some; the assay was immunoSEQ multiplex PCR. This table holds fewer than 200,000 clones, roughly 82% found once. Sequenced sample: PBMCs or T cells enriched from blood (not recorded which). These receptors all stem from a woman in her sixties with acute COVID-19.

This rearrangement joins TRBV6-1 to TRBJ1-2; D is perhaps TRBD1 (6 bases). CDR1 MNHNS and CDR2 SASEGT come from the germline V gene. V was cut by 3 bases and J by 4 bases, with 12 bases left in between. The CDR3 is made up of 14 amino acids. CDR3 loop: CASSEGRTVYGYTF. In DNA form, the CDR3 reads TGTGCCAGCAGTGAGGGTCGGACAGTCTATGGCTACACCTTC.

The chain combines TRBV10-2 with TRBJ2-3, with unresolved D. CDR3 length equals 13 residues. Germline V CDR1 and CDR2: WSHSY, SAAADI. V lost 6 bases and J lost 4, with 11 bases in between. CDR3 loop: CASRSLTADTQYF. In nucleotides, the CDR3 is TGCGCCAGCAGGTCTCTGACTGCAGATACGCAGTATTTT.

This rearrangement joins TRBV5-1 to TRBJ2-2; D remains unclear. In germline, CDR1 is SGHRS, CDR2 YFSETQ. The CDR3 is 16 amino acids. The V and J ends lost 5 bases and 2 bases respectively, with 16 bases between them. The CDR3 DNA reads TGCGCCAGCAGGGAGTCGGCCCTCCTAAACACCGGGGAGCTGTTTTTT. Its translation is CASRESALLNTGELFF.

This chain connects TRBV27 to TRBJ1-6, with D uncertain. Germline-derived CDR1 and CDR2 are MNHEY and SMNVEV (reference sequence). V was cut by 3 bases and J by 8 bases, with 5 bases left in between. The CDR3 sequence is 12 residues long. CDR3 coding DNA: TGTGCCAGCAGTTTTTCCGATTCACCCCTCCACTTT. Amino acids: CASSFSDSPLHF.

The chain links TRBV11-2 to TRBJ2-1, with D maybe TRBD2 (7 bases). The CDR3 is 16 amino acids. Trimming took off 4 bases at V and 0 bases at J, with 13 bases between the two ends. Germline values: CDR1 SGHAT, CDR2 FQNNGV. The CDR3 loop reads CASSSARGASYNEQFF. The CDR3 DNA is TGTGCCAGCAGCTCAGCCCGGGGGGCCTCCTACAATGAGCAGTTCTTC.

This clone was detected only a few times. V and J are TRBV7-2 and TRBJ2-2; 10 bases are a match to TRBD2. Germline values: CDR1 SGHTA, CDR2 FQGNSA. This CDR3 is built from 14 residues. The trim removed 6 bases at V and 4 bases at J, leaving 2 bases unmatched. The CDR3 loop is CASRAGGPTGELFF. DNA for the CDR3: TGTGCCAGCAGAGCGGGGGGGCCCACCGGGGAGCTGTTTTTT.

The chain is built from TRBV5-6 and TRBJ2-7; the match to TRBD2 covers 7 bases. The CDR3 length is 14 residues. Trimming removed 0 bases from V and 3 bases from J; junction bases left unmatched: 3. The germline V gene encodes CDR1 SGHDT and CDR2 YYEEEE. CDR3 protein: CASSLAPSGYEQYF. Written as DNA, the CDR3 is TGTGCCAGCAGCTTGGCGCCTAGCGGCTACGAGCAGTACTTC.

This clone turned up a few times. The rearrangement uses TRBV27 and TRBJ1-2; D is perhaps TRBD1 (5 bases). Looked up from germline, CDR1 is MNHEY and CDR2 is SMNVEV (reference sequence). Trimming removed 8 bases at V and 6 bases at J, with 16 bases between. The CDR3 is 13 amino acids. The CDR3, as DNA: TGTGCCAGCGGGGTTCGGACAAACGATGGCTACACCTTC. This encodes CASGVRTNDGYTF.

The genes are TRBV9 and TRBJ1-1; D is unclear. There are 14 residues in the CDR3. CDR1 is SGDLS, CDR2 YYNGEE, per germline. Trimming left V 0 bases short and J 1 base short, with 7 bases between. The CDR3 loop is CASSVGGANTEAFF. The CDR3 nucleotides read TGTGCCAGCAGCGTAGGGGGAGCGAACACTGAAGCTTTCTTT.

This clone has at least ten counts. This chain links TRBV29-1 with TRBJ1-5; 9 bases align to TRBD1. V lost 3 bases, J lost 5 bases, and 5 bases stayed unmatched. The CDR3 is 14 amino acids. Germline V gene sequence: CDR1 SQVTM, CDR2 ANQGSEA. DNA of the CDR3: TGCAGCGTTGACTGTTGGACAGGGGATCAGCCCCAGCATTTT. This sequence encodes CSVDCWTGDQPQHF.

The chain employs TRBV6-5 and TRBJ2-7; TRBD2 agrees at 8 bases. Germline values: CDR1 MNHEY, CDR2 SVGAGI. The CDR3 totals 16 residues. Germline trimming cut 2 bases from V and 4 bases from J; bases unmatched to any gene: 10. The CDR3 spells CASSYRGTRGLYEQYF. In nucleotides, the CDR3 is TGTGCCAGCAGTTACCGCGGGACTAGAGGTTTGTACGAGCAGTACTTC.

The V and J genes are TRBV3-1 (or the pseudogene TRBV3-2) and TRBJ1-1; D gene uncertain. Trimming stripped 3 bases from V and 5 bases from J, with 7 bases between. The CDR3 loop spans 12 amino acids. Germline CDR1 LGHDT, CDR2 YNNKEL (reference sequence). The CDR3 loop is CASSHSETEAFF. In nucleotides, the CDR3 is TGTGCCAGCAGCCATAGCGAGACTGAAGCTTTCTTT.

The chain is built from TRBV6-1 and TRBJ1-1; 12 bases are shared with TRBD1. J gave up 1 base and V 3 bases, and 12 bases lay outside the gene matches. The V gene's germline CDR1 is MNHNS and CDR2 SASEGT. The CDR3 loop spans 19 amino acids. The CDR3 bases are TGTGCCAGCAGTGAGGCAGTAGGCGGGACAGGGGGCCGGAACACTGAAGCTTTCTTT. It yields the protein CASSEAVGGTGGRNTEAFF.

V usage is TRBV18 and J usage is TRBJ2-3, with D tentatively TRBD2 (5 bases). Trimming left V 3 bases short and J 6 bases short, with 16 bases between. The length of the CDR3 is 15 residues. The V gene's germline CDR1 is KGHSH and CDR2 LQKENI. As DNA, the CDR3 is TGTGCCAGCTCACCTTCGGTCGGGAAATGGGATACGCAGTATTTT. It codes for CASSPSVGKWDTQYF.

This chain connects TRBV5-1 to TRBJ2-2; 8 bases are a match to TRBD2. CDR1 SGHRS and CDR2 YFSETQ come from the germline V gene. The CDR3 length is 17 residues. Trimming removed 4 bases from V and 0 bases from J; junction bases left unmatched: 8. The chain's CDR3 is CASSMEVAGPNTGELFF. The DNA of the CDR3 is TGCGCCAGCAGCATGGAGGTAGCGGGGCCGAACACCGGGGAGCTGTTTTTT. Based on the CDR3 plus reference TRBV5-1 and TRBJ2-2, the full variable domain is KAGVTQTPRYLIKTRGQQVTLSCSPISGHRSVSWYQQTPGQGLQFLFEYFSETQRNKGNFPGRFSGRQFSNSRSEMNVSTLELGDSALYLCASSMEVAGPNTGELFFGEGSRLTVL.

The chain carries TRBV18 and TRBJ2-1; D is perhaps TRBD2 (7 bases). From germline, CDR1 is KGHSH and CDR2 LQKENI. Trimming shortened V by 3 bases and J by 5 bases, and 11 bases separated the two germline ends. This CDR3 comprises 14 residues. CDR3 sequence reads: CASSPQGRDNEQFF. In DNA, the CDR3 is TGTGCCAGCTCACCGCAGGGGAGGGACAATGAGCAGTTCTTC.

The chain recombines TRBV5-4 with TRBJ1-2; TRBD1 aligns across 7 bases. There are 17 residues in the CDR3. The germline gives CDR1 SGHNT, CDR2 YYREEE (reference sequence). Germline trimming cut 0 bases from V and 8 bases from J; bases unmatched to any gene: 16. CDR3 region: CASSLGGGESVARGYTF. The CDR3 nucleotides read TGTGCCAGCAGCTTGGGAGGGGGCGAATCCGTGGCGCGGGGCTACACCTTC.

The rearrangement links TRBV28 to TRBJ1-1, with D possibly being TRBD1 (6 bases). The length of the CDR3 is 14 residues. In germline, CDR1 is MDHEN, CDR2 SYDVKM. Trimming removed 1 base from V and 6 bases from J, with 12 bases in between. The CDR3 region has the DNA TGTGCCAGCAGTTTATTCGAGGGGGGGGCTGAAGCTTTCTTT. Translation: CASSLFEGGAEAFF.

The chain carries TRBV27 and TRBJ1-2; the D gene is possibly TRBD1 (5 bases). The CDR3 spans 15 residues. Germline values: CDR1 MNHEY, CDR2 SMNVEV (reference sequence). Trimming shortened V by 7 bases and J by 7 bases, and 22 bases separated the two germline ends. CDR3 protein: CASKLGGTQPFGYTF. DNA for the CDR3: TGTGCCAGCAAATTGGGGGGGACCCAGCCGTTTGGCTACACCTTC.

This CDR3 is CASSPGQGADEAFF. The CDR3 DNA reads as TGTGCCAGCAGCCCAGGCCAAGGGGCAGATGAAGCTTTCTTT. The chain combines TRBV9 with TRBJ1-1; perhaps TRBD1 as D (5 bases). CDR1 and CDR2 from the germline V gene are SGDLS and YYNGEE. Trimming took off 4 bases at V and 7 bases at J, with 17 bases between the two ends. The CDR3 extends over 14 amino acids.